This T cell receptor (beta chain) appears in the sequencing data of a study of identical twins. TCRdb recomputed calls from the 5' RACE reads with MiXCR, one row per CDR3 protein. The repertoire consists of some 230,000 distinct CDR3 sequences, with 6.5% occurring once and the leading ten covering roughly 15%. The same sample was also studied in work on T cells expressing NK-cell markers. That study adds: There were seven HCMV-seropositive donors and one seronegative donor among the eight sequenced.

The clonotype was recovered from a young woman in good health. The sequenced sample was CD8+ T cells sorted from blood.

The CDR3 DNA reads as TGCAGCGTTGAATCAGGGTCCTCCTTTGGCTACACCTTC. It yields the protein CSVESGSSFGYTF. This rearrangement joins TRBV29-1 to TRBJ1-2; tentative D call: TRBD1 (5 bases). Germline V CDR1 and CDR2: SQVTM, ANQGSEA. V dropped 2 bases and J dropped 7 bases, with 14 bases sitting between them. The CDR3 contains 13 residues.